This is a list of T cell receptor beta chains from one sample in a study of CD8+ T cells in alopecia areata. The table came from immunoSEQ multiplex PCR; TCRdb's copy has only in-frame clones and leaves some out. The sample includes roughly 20,000 clones, roughly 60% of them seen just once. Sequencing was performed on CD4+ Tregs sorted from blood. These receptors came from a human donor with alopecia areata. Both conserved end residues are part of each CDR3. Fields, in order: J gene, clone size, D gene, V gene, CDR3 DNA, CDR3 protein. D genes are given only for firm matches. Size tells how often a clone was seen (once, few, many) or the class of an expanded clone, and some rows leave it out.

TRBJ1-2 | NA | NA | TRBV9 | TGTGCCAGCAGCCCACTGATCGGCCTTAACTATGGCTACACCTTC | CASSPLIGLNYGYTF
TRBJ2-7 | NA | TRBD1 | TRBV29-1 | TGCAGCGTCCTCGGGACAGCCGAGCAGTACTTC | CSVLGTAEQYF
TRBJ1-1 | NA | NA | TRBV2 | TGTGCCAGCAGTGACACGGCGTTGGGGGGCGCACGATGGGGATCGGCTTTCTTT | CASSDTALGGARWGSAFF
TRBJ2-7 | NA | TRBD2 | TRBV4-1 | TGCGCCAGCAGCCATGGAGCGGGAGCCCCCTACGAGCAGTACTTC | CASSHGAGAPYEQYF
TRBJ1-5 | NA | NA | TRBV6-5 | TGTGCCAGCAGATCAGAAGACAATAGCAATCAGCCCCAGCATTTT | CASRSEDNSNQPQHF
TRBJ2-1 | NA | TRBD1 | TRBV6-5 | TGTGCCAGCAGTTATGACAGGGACAATGAGCAGTTCTTC | CASSYDRDNEQFF
TRBJ2-1 | few | TRBD2 | TRBV10-3 | TGTGCCATCAGTGAGTCAACGGGAGGGCCTCGAGATGAGCAGTTCTTC | CAISESTGGPRDEQFF
TRBJ2-1 | NA | NA | TRBV5-1 | TGCGCCAGCAGCTTGGCCATCGGGACCGCCGTGAGGGAGCAGTTCTTC | CASSLAIGTAVREQFF
TRBJ2-1 | NA | TRBD2 | TRBV25-1 | TGTGCCAGCAGTGCCTATAGCGGGTGGAATTCCTACAATGAGCAGTTCTTC | CASSAYSGWNSYNEQFF
TRBJ2-2 | NA | TRBD2 | TRBV10-2 | TGCGCCAGCATGAGCGCGGGAGGTCTCGGCGGGGAGCTGTTTTTT | CASMSAGGLGGELFF
TRBJ1-5 | NA | NA | TRBV5-1 | TGCGCCAGCAGCTTGGGGAGCAATCAGCCCCAGCATTTT | CASSLGSNQPQHF
TRBJ1-2 | NA | NA | TRBV27 | TGTGCCAGCAGTGCGGACGGACCATACTATGGCTACACCTTC | CASSADGPYYGYTF
TRBJ1-1 | NA | NA | TRBV6-6 | TGTGCCAGCAGCAATGTTGGGGTCGGCACTGAAGCTTTCTTT | CASSNVGVGTEAFF
TRBJ2-1 | NA | NA | TRBV10-3 | TGTGCCATCAGTGAGTCGTTTGGGACAACCTACAATGAGCAGTTCTTC | CAISESFGTTYNEQFF
TRBJ2-1 | few | TRBD1 | TRBV7-9 | TGTGCCAGCAGCTTAAACAGGGGAATCGACAATGAGCAGTTCTTC | CASSLNRGIDNEQFF
TRBJ2-7 | NA | NA | TRBV4-1 | TGCGCCAGCAGCCCCCACAGGGTGAATGCCTACGAGCAGTACTTC | CASSPHRVNAYEQYF
TRBJ2-5 | NA | NA | TRBV9 | TGTGCCAGCAGCGTCAGGGTTGGGGGCCAAGAGACCCAGTACTTC | CASSVRVGGQETQYF
TRBJ2-7 | NA | TRBD2 | TRBV5-1 | TGCGCCAGCAGCTTGGATCCGGGGGGGTCTCGGGAGCAGTACTTC | CASSLDPGGSREQYF
TRBJ1-4 | NA | NA | TRBV7-8 | TGTGCCAGCAGCTTAAGGGAGACAGGACTCAATGAAAAACTGTTTTTT | CASSLRETGLNEKLFF
TRBJ2-2 | NA | NA | TRBV2 | TGTGCCAGCAGTGGGGGGGCCGCGAACACCGGGGAGCTGTTTTTT | CASSGGAANTGELFF
TRBJ1-5 | few | NA | TRBV5-4 | TGTGCCAGCAGCCATTTGACAGGAGGTCAGCCCCAGCATTTT | CASSHLTGGQPQHF
TRBJ1-2 | NA | NA | TRBV7-2 | TGTGCCAGCAGCACCTCGACAGCTACCTATGGCTACACCTTC | CASSTSTATYGYTF
TRBJ2-1 | few | NA | TRBV7-8 | TGTGCCAGCAGCCCCGCGGGTCGCCTGAGACATGAGCAGTTCTTC | CASSPAGRLRHEQFF
TRBJ2-7 | medium-sized | NA | TRBV7-2 | TGTGCCAGCAGCTTTGGGGACGGACTCTACGAGCAGTACTTC | CASSFGDGLYEQYF
TRBJ1-2 | few | NA | TRBV6-4 | TGTGCCAGCAGTGATAGTCGGAGTCCCGCGGCGGGCTACACCTTC | CASSDSRSPAAGYTF
TRBJ1-5 | NA | TRBD1 | TRBV12-5 | TGTGCTAGTGGTTTGGTTGGACAGGAGAATAGCAATCAGCCCCAGCATTTT | CASGLVGQENSNQPQHF
TRBJ2-5 | once | TRBD2 | TRBV29-1 | TGCAGCGGTAGGGCGGGAGGCCGAAACGGGGTGGAGACCCAGTACTTC | CSGRAGGRNGVETQYF
TRBJ2-2 | NA | NA | TRBV4-3 | TGCGCCAGCAGCCCCCAGAGGGCTGTACCCCCCGGGGAGCTGTTTTTT | CASSPQRAVPPGELFF
TRBJ1-4 | NA | TRBD1 | TRBV7-9 | TGTGCCAGCAGCCACCGGGGACAGGGATCAGAAAAACTGTTTTTT | CASSHRGQGSEKLFF
TRBJ2-7 | once | TRBD2 | TRBV11-2 | TGTGCCAGCAGCCCGCTGCGACTAGCTAGCTACGAGCAGTACTTC | CASSPLRLASYEQYF
TRBJ1-6 | NA | NA | TRBV7-9 | TGTGCCAGCTCCTATAATCGGGCTGCTTATAATTCACCCCTCCACTTT | CASSYNRAAYNSPLHF
TRBJ2-5 | few | NA | TRBV28 | TGTGCCAGCAGTGTGGGGCCGGTACCCGAGACCCAGTACTTC | CASSVGPVPETQYF
TRBJ2-7 | NA | NA | TRBV5-1 | TGCGCCAGCAGCTATGAGGCTTACTACGAGCAGTACTTC | CASSYEAYYEQYF
TRBJ2-5 | NA | TRBD2 | TRBV28 | TGTGCCAGCACCGGGACTAGCGACGGGGAGACCCAGTACTTC | CASTGTSDGETQYF
TRBJ2-5 | NA | TRBD1 | TRBV28 | TGTGCCAGCAGTCCGGGGTACAGGGGTGGGGAGACCCAGTACTTC | CASSPGYRGGETQYF
TRBJ2-3 | NA | TRBD1 | TRBV5-1 | TGCGCCAGCAACCCGACAGGGGTTAGCACAGATACGCAGTATTTT | CASNPTGVSTDTQYF
TRBJ2-7 | NA | NA | TRBV14 | TGTGCCAGCAGCCAAGGGACGCTGAGCTCCTACGAGCAGTACTTC | CASSQGTLSSYEQYF
TRBJ2-1 | NA | TRBD2 | TRBV4-3 | TGCGCCAGCAGCCAGTCTCTAGCGGGAGAGCAGTTCTTC | CASSQSLAGEQFF
TRBJ2-2 | NA | TRBD1 | TRBV11-2 | TGTGCCAGCAGTTTCGACAGGGGGACCGGGGAGCTGTTTTTT | CASSFDRGTGELFF
TRBJ2-3 | NA | TRBD2 | TRBV5-4 | TGTGCCAGCAGCTTCCAACGGGAGGGCCTCTCAGATACGCAGTATTTT | CASSFQREGLSDTQYF
TRBJ2-7 | few | NA | TRBV9 | TGTGCCAGCAGCGTAGGCACAGGGTGGTATGACGAGCAGTACTTC | CASSVGTGWYDEQYF
TRBJ2-3 | NA | TRBD1 | TRBV19 | TGTGCCAGTATCGACAGGGCGGGTACAGATACGCAGTATTTT | CASIDRAGTDTQYF
TRBJ2-7 | NA | NA | TRBV4-3 | TGCGCCAGCAGCCAACAGGGCTCCTACGAGCAGTACTTC | CASSQQGSYEQYF
TRBJ1-1 | few | NA | TRBV28 | TGTGCCAGCAGAAACCAGGGGTATGAAGCTTTCTTT | CASRNQGYEAFF
TRBJ1-1 | once | NA | TRBV18 | TGTGCCAGCTCATCAACGGGGGGGGACACTGAAGCTTTCTTT | CASSSTGGDTEAFF
TRBJ2-3 | NA | TRBD1 | TRBV5-1 | TGCGCCAGCAGCTTGGAAGGGACAGGGTACACAGATACGCAGTATTTT | CASSLEGTGYTDTQYF
TRBJ2-7 | NA | NA | TRBV7-2 | TGTGCCAGCAGCTCAAGGACAGCCTACGAGCAGTACTTC | CASSSRTAYEQYF